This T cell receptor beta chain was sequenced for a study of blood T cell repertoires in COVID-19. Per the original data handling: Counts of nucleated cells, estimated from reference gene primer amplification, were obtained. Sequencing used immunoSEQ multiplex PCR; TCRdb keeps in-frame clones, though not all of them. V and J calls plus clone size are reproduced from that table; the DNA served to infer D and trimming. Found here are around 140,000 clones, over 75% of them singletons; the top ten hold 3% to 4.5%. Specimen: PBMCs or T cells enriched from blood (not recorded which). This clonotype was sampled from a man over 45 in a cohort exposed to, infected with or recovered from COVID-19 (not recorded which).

The CDR3 DNA follows: TGTGCCAGTAGTATCGGCAGGGCACACTATGGCTACACCTTC. It is translated as CASSIGRAHYGYTF. This rearrangement joins TRBV19 to TRBJ1-2; maybe TRBD1 (5 bases). Germline-derived CDR1 and CDR2 are LNHDA and SQIVND (reference sequence). The CDR3 totals 14 residues. V dropped 3 bases and J dropped 3 bases, with 11 bases sitting between them.